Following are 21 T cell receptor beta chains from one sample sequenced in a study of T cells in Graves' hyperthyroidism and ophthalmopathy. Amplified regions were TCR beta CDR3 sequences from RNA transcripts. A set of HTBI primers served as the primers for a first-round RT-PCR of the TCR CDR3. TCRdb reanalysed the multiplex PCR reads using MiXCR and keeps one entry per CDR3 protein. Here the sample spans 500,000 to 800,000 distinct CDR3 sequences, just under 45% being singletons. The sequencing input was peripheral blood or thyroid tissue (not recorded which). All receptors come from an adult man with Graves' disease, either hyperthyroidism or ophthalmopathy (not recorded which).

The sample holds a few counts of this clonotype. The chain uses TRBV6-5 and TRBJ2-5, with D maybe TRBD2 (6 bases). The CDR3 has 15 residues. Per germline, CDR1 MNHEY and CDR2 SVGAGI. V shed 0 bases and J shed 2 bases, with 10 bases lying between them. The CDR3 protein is CASSYSAGTQETQYF. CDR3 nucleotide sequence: TGTGCCAGCAGTTACTCGGCGGGGACTCAAGAGACCCAGTACTTC.

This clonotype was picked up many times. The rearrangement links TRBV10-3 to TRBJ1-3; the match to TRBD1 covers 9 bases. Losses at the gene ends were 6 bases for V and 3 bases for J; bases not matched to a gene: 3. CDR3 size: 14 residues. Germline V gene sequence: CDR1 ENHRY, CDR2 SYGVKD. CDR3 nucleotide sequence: TGTGCCATCAGGGGACAGGGCAGTGGAAACACCATATATTTT. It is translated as CAIRGQGSGNTIYF.

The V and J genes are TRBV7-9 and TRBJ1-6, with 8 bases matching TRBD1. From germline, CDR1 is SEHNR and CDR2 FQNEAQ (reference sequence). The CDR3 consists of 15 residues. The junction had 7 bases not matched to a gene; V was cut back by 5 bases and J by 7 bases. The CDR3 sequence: CASSSSTGVNSPLHF. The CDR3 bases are TGTGCCAGCAGCAGCTCGACAGGGGTGAATTCACCCCTCCACTTT.

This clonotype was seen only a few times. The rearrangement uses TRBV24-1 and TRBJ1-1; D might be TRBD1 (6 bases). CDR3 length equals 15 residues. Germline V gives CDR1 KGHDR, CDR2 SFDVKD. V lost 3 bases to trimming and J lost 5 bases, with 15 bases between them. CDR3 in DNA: TGTGCCACCAGTGATACCGGGGGGGGGCATACTGAAGCTTTCTTT. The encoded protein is CATSDTGGGHTEAFF.

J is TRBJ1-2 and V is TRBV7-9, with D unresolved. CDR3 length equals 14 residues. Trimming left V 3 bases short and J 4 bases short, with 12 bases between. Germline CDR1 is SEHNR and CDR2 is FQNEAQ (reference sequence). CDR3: CASSFSGPIYGYTF. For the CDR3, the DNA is TGTGCCAGCAGCTTTTCCGGGCCGATCTATGGCTACACCTTC. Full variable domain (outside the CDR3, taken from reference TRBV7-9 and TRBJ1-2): DTGVSQNPRHKITKRGQNVTFRCDPISEHNRLYWYRQTLGQGPEFLTYFQNEAQLEKSRLLSDRFSAERPKGSFSTLEIQRTEQGDSAMYLCASSFSGPIYGYTFGSGTRLTVV.

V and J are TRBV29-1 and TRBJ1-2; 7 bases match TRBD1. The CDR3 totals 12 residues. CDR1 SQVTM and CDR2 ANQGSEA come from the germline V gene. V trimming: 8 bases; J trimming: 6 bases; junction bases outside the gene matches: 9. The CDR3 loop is CSLGRGTDGYTF. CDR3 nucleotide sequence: TGCAGCTTAGGCAGGGGGACGGATGGCTACACCTTC.

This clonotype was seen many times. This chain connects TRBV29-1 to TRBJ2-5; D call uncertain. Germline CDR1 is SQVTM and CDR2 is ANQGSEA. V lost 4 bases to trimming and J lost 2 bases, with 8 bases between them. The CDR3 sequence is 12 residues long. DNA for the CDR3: TGCAGCGTTGTACCCCGGCAAGAGACCCAGTACTTC. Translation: CSVVPRQETQYF.

CDR3 residues: CAISQGRGNTIYF. CDR3 DNA sequence: TGTGCCATCTCGCAGGGCCGTGGAAACACCATATATTTT. V usage is TRBV7-9 and J usage is TRBJ1-3; tentative D call: TRBD1 (5 bases). CDR1 is SEHNR, CDR2 FQNEAQ, per germline (reference sequence). V lost 10 bases and J lost 3, with 13 bases in between. The CDR3 extends over 13 amino acids.

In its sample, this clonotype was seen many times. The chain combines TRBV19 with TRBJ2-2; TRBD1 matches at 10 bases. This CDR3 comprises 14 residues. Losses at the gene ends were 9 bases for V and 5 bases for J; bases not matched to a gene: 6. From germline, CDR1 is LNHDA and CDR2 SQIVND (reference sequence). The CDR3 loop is CASVGQGETGELFF. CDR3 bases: TGTGCCAGCGTTGGACAGGGGGAGACCGGGGAGCTGTTTTTT.

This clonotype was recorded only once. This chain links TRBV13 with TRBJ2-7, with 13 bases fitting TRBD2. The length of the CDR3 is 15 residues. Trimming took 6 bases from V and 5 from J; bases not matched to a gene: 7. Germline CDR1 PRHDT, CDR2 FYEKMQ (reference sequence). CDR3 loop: CASSQTSGRLNEQYF. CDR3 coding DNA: TGTGCCAGCAGTCAGACTAGCGGGAGGCTTAACGAGCAGTACTTC.

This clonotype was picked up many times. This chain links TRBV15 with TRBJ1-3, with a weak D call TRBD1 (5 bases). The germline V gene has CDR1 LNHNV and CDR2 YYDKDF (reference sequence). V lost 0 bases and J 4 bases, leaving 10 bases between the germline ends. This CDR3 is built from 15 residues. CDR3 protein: CATSRERQFGNTIYF. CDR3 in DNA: TGTGCCACCAGCAGAGAAAGACAGTTCGGAAACACCATATATTTT. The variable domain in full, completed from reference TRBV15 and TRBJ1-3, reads DAMVIQNPRYQVTQFGKPVTLSCSQTLNHNVMYWYQQKSSQAPKLLFHYYDKDFNNEADTPDNFQSRRPNTSFCFLDIRSPGLGDTAMYLCATSRERQFGNTIYFGEGSWLTVV.

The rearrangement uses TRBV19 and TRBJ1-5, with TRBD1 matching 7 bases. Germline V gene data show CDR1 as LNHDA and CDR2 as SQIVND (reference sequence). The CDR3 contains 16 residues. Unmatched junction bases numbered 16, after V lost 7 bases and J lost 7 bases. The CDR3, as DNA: TGTGCCAGTATCGGAGACAGGGCAGCCACGGGGCAGCCCCAGCATTTT. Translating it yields CASIGDRAATGQPQHF.

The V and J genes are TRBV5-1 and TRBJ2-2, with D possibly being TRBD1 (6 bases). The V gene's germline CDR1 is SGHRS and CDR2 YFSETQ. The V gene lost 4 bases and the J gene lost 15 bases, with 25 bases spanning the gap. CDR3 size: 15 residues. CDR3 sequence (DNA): TGCGCCAGCAGCGAGGGGGAAAACACCGGGGCCACGGTGTTTTTT. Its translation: CASSEGENTGATVFF. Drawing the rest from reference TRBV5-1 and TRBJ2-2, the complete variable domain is KAGVTQTPRYLIKTRGQQVTLSCSPISGHRSVSWYQQTPGQGLQFLFEYFSETQRNKGNFPGRFSGRQFSNSRSEMNVSTLELGDSALYLCASSEGENTGATVFFGEGSRLTVL.

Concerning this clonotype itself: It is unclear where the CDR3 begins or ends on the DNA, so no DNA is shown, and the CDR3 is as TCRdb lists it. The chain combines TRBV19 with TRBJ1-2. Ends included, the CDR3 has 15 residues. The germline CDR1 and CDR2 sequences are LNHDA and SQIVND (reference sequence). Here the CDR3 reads CATKTSNYGYTFHQF.

The CDR3 coding sequence is TGTGCCAGCAGTGTTCACCGCCCCGGCAGGGCGCAAGAGACCCAGTACTTC. Its translation is CASSVHRPGRAQETQYF. This chain links TRBV25-1 with TRBJ2-5; D is possibly TRBD1 (5 bases). Germline loops: CDR1 MGHDK, CDR2 SYGVNS. The CDR3 extends over 17 amino acids. V gave up 4 bases and J gave up 2 bases, with 20 bases separating them.

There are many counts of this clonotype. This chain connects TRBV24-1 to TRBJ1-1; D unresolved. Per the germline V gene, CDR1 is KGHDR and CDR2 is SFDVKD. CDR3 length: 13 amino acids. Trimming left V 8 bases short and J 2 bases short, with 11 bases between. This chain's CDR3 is CATTLGTNTEAFF. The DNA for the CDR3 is TGTGCCACCACCCTCGGCACCAACACTGAAGCTTTCTTT.

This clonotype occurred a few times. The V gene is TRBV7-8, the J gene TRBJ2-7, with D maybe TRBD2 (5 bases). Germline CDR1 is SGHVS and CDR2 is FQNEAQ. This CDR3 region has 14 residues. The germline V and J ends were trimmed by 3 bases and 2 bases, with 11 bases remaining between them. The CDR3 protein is CASSLARETYEQYF. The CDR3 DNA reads TGTGCCAGCAGCTTGGCACGGGAAACCTACGAGCAGTACTTC.

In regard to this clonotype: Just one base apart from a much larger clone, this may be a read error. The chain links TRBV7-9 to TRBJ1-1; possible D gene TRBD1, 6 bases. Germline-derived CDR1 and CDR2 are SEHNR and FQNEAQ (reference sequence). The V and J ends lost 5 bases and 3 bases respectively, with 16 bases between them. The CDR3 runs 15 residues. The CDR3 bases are TGTGCCAGCAGCCCCACCGGGGGGCGGTACACTGAAGCTTTCTTT. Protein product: CASSPTGGRYTEAFF.

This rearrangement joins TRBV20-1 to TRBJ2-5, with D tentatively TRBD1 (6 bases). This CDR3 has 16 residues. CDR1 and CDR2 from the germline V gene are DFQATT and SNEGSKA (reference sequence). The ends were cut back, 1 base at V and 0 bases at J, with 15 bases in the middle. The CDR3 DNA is TGCAGTGCTAGAGCAAGAGGGGACACGTACCAAGAGACCCAGTACTTC. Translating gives CSARARGDTYQETQYF.

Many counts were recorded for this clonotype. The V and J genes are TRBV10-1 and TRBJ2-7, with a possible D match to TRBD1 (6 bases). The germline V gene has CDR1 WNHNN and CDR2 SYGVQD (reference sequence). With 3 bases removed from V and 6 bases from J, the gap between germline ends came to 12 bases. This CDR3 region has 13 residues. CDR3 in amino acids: CASSEVGGFEQYF. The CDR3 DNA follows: TGCGCCAGCAGTGAAGTAGGGGGTTTCGAGCAGTACTTC.

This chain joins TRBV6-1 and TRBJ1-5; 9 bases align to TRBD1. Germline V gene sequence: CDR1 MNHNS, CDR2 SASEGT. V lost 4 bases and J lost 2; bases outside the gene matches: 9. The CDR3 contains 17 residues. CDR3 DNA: TGTGCCAGCAGTGGAGACAGGGGGGGTAGAGGCAATCAGCCCCAGCATTTT. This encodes CASSGDRGGRGNQPQHF.